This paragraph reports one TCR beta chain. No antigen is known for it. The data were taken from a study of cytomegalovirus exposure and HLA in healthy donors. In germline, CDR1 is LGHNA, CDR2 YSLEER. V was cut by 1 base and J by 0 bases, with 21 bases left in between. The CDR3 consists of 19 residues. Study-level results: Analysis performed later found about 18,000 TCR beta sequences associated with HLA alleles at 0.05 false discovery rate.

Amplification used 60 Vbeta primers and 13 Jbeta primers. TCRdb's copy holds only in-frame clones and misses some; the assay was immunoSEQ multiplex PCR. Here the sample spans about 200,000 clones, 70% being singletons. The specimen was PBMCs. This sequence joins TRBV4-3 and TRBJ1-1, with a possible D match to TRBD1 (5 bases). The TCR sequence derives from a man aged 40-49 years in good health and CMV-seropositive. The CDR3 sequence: CASSQVAFSTAPLNTEAFF. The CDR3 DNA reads TGCGCCAGCAGCCAAGTCGCGTTCTCGACAGCACCTTTGAACACTGAAGCTTTCTTT.